The sequence of this T cell receptor (beta chain) was determined in a study of vaccination and CD4 T cells after COVID-19. Study-wide context: The interval from dose two to post-vaccine sampling had a median of approximately 73 days, and it ranged from 14 to 241. Overlapping spike peptides served as the stimulus for the cells. These peptides came from SARS-CoV-2 and from the common cold coronaviruses HCoV-NL63, HCoV-OC43 and HCoV-229E.

Sequence data for DNA of cultured CD4+ T cells were generated by the Oncomine TCR Beta short-read assay. Extraction of genomic DNA was performed on cultured CD4+ T cells. One entry per CDR3 protein, called by TCRdb with MiXCR from the PCR reads. The data contain roughly 17,000 distinct CDR3 sequences, 52% of them singletons. In the case of this clonotype: Its antigen remains unidentified.

Treatment specified: approximately nine-day PBMC culture with coronavirus spike peptide pools or control peptides (ViraFEST assay). Negative selection isolated the CD4+ T cells once the cells had been cultured for 10 days. The V gene's germline CDR1 is DFQATT and CDR2 SNEGSKA (reference sequence). CDR3 length equals 14 residues. The V gene end was trimmed by 0 bases and the J gene end by 5 bases; junction bases not matched to a gene: 6. The rearrangement joins TRBV20-1 to TRBJ2-5; the match to TRBD2 covers 7 bases. This material consisted of CD4+ T cells from blood, cultured in vitro, taken before SARS-CoV-2 vaccination. The sequence was collected from a human donor who had recovered from COVID-19. The CDR3 sequence is CSARDLAGAETQYF. The CDR3 region has the DNA TGCAGTGCTAGAGATTTGGCGGGAGCGGAGACCCAGTACTTC.